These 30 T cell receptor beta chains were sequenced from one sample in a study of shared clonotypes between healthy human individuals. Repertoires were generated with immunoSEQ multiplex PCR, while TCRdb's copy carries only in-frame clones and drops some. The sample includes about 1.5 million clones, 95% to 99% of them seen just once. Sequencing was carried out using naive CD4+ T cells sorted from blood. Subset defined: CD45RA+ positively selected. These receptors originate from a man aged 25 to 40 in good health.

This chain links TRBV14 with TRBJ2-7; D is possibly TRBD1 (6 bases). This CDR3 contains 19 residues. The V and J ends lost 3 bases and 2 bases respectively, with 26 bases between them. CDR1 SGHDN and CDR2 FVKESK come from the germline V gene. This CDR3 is CASSHILTAGAENTYEQYF. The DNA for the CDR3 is TGTGCCAGCAGCCATATCTTAACGGCAGGGGCCGAAAATACCTACGAGCAGTACTTC.

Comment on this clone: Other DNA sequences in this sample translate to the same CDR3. CDR3 region: CSARGEETQYF. The DNA of the CDR3 is TGCAGTGCTAGGGGTGAAGAGACCCAGTACTTC. The chain joins TRBV20-1 to TRBJ2-5; no definite D call. V lost 3 bases to trimming and J lost 3 bases, with 5 bases between them. The length of the CDR3 is 11 residues. Germline loops: CDR1 DFQATT, CDR2 SNEGSKA (reference sequence).

CDR3 nucleotides: TGTGCCAGCAGTTTAGTACAGACCACAGATACGCAGTATTTT. It encodes CASSLVQTTDTQYF. This chain joins TRBV27 and TRBJ2-3; D is ambiguous. Germline lookup yields CDR1 MNHEY and CDR2 SMNVEV (reference sequence). The CDR3 runs 14 residues. V shed 2 bases and J shed 2 bases, with 8 bases lying between them.

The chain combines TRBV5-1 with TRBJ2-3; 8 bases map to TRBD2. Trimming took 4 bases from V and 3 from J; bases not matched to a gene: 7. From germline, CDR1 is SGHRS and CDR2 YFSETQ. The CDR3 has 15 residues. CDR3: CASSPRGLATDTQYF. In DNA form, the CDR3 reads TGCGCCAGCAGCCCGCGCGGACTAGCAACAGATACGCAGTATTTT.

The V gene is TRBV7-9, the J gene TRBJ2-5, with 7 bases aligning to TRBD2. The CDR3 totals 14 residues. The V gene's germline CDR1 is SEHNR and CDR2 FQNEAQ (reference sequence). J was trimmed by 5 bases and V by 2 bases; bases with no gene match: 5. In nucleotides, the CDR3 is TGTGCCAGCAGCTTATCGCGGGAGCTGGAGACCCAGTACTTC. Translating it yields CASSLSRELETQYF. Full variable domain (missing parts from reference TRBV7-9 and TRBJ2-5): DTGVSQNPRHKITKRGQNVTFRCDPISEHNRLYWYRQTLGQGPEFLTYFQNEAQLEKSRLLSDRFSAERPKGSFSTLEIQRTEQGDSAMYLCASSLSRELETQYFGPGTRLLVL.

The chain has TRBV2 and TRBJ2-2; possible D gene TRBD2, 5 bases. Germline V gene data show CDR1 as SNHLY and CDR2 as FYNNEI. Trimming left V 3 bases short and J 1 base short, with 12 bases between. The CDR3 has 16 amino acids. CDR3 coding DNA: TGTGCCAGCAGTGACGAGGGCCTCAGGAACACCGGGGAGCTGTTTTTT. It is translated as CASSDEGLRNTGELFF.

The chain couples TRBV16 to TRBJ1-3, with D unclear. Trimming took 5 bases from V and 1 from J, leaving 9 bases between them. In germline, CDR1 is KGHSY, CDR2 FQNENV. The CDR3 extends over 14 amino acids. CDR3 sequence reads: CASSKPGSGNTIYF. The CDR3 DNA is TGTGCCAGCAGCAAACCAGGTTCTGGAAACACCATATATTTT.

The CDR3 loop is CASSIGPEYEQYF. In DNA form, the CDR3 reads TGTGCCAGTAGTATAGGCCCAGAGTACGAGCAGTACTTC. This rearrangement joins TRBV19 to TRBJ2-7; D not certain. The CDR3 has 13 amino acids. Trimming removed 1 base from V and 4 bases from J, with 8 bases in between. The germline gives CDR1 LNHDA, CDR2 SQIVND (reference sequence).

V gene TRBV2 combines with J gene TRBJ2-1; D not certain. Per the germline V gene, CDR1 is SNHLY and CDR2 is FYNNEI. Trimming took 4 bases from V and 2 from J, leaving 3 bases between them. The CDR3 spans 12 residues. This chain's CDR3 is CASSAPYNEQFF. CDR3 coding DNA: TGTGCCAGCAGTGCTCCCTACAATGAGCAGTTCTTC. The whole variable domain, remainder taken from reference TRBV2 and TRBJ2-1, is EPEVTQTPSHQVTQMGQEVILRCVPISNHLYFYWYRQILGQKVEFLVSFYNNEISEKSEIFDDQFSVERPDGSNFTLKIRSTKLEDSAMYFCASSAPYNEQFFGPGTRLTVL.

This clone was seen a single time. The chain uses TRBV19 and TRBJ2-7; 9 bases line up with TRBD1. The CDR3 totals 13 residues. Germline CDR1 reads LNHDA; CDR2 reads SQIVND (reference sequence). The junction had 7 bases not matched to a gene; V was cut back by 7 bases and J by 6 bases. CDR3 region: CASTPGQGGEQYF. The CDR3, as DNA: TGTGCCAGTACCCCGGGACAGGGCGGCGAGCAGTACTTC.

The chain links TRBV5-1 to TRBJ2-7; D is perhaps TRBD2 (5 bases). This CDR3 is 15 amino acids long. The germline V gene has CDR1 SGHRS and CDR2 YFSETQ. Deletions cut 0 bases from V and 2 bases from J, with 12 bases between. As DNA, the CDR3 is TGCGCCAGCAGCTTGGGAATAGCGCCTACCTACGAGCAGTACTTC. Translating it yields CASSLGIAPTYEQYF. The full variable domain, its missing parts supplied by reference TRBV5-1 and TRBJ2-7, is KAGVTQTPRYLIKTRGQQVTLSCSPISGHRSVSWYQQTPGQGLQFLFEYFSETQRNKGNFPGRFSGRQFSNSRSEMNVSTLELGDSALYLCASSLGIAPTYEQYFGPGTRLTVT.

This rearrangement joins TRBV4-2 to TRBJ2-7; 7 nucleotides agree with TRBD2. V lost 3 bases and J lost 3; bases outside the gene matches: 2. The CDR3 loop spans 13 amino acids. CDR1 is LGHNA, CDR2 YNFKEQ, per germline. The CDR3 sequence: CASSQTSSYEQYF. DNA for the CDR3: TGTGCCAGCAGCCAGACTAGCAGCTACGAGCAGTACTTC.

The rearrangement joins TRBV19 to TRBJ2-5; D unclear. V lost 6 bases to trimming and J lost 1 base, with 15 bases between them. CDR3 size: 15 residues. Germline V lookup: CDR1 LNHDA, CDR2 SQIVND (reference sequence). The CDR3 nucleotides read TGTGCCAGTAGAGCACTTTATGAAGGCCAAGAGACCCAGTACTTC. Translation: CASRALYEGQETQYF. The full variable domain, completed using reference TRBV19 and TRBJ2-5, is DGGITQSPKYLFRKEGQNVTLSCEQNLNHDAMYWYRQDPGQGLRLIYYSQIVNDFQKGDIAEGYSVSREKKESFPLTVTSAQKNPTAFYLCASRALYEGQETQYFGPGTRLLVL.

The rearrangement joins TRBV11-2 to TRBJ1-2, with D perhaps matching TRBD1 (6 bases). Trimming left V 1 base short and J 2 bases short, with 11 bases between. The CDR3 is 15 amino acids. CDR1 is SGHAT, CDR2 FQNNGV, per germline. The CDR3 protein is CASSLVLGANYGYTF. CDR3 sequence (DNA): TGTGCCAGCAGCTTAGTTTTGGGGGCGAACTATGGCTACACCTTC.

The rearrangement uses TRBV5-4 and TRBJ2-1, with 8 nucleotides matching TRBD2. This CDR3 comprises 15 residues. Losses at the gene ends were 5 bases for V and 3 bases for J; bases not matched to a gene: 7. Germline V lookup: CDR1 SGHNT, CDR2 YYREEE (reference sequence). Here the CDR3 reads CASSWLAGDYNEQFF. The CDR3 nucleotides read TGTGCCAGCAGTTGGCTAGCGGGCGACTACAATGAGCAGTTCTTC.

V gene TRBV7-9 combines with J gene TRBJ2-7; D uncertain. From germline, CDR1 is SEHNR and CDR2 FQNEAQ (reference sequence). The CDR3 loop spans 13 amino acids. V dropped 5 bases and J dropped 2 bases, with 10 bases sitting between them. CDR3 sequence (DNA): TGTGCCAGCAGCCGGGCCGCCACCTACGAGCAGTACTTC. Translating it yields CASSRAATYEQYF.

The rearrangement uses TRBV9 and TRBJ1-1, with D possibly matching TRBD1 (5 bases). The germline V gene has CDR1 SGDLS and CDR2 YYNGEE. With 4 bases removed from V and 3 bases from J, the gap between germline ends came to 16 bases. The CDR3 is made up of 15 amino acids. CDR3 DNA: TGTGCCAGCAGCCCGCAGGGAAGGGTGTACACTGAAGCTTTCTTT. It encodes CASSPQGRVYTEAFF.

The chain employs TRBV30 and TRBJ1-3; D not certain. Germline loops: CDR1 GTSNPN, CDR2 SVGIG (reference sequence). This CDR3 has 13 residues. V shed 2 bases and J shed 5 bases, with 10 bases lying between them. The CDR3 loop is CAWSSGMRNTIYF. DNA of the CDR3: TGTGCCTGGAGTTCGGGTATGAGAAACACCATATATTTT.

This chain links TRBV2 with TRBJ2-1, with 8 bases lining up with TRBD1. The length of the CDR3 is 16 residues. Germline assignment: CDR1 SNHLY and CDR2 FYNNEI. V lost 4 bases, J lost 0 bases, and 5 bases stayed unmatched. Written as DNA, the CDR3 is TGTGCCAGCAGTGGTCACAGGGGGAGCTCCTACAATGAGCAGTTCTTC. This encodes CASSGHRGSSYNEQFF.

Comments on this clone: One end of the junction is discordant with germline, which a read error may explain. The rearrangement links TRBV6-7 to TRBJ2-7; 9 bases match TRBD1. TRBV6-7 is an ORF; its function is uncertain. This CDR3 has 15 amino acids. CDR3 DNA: TGTGCCAGCAGTTCTAAAGGGGGGCCCACGGGACAGGGTTTATTC. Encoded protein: CASSSKGGPTGQGLF.

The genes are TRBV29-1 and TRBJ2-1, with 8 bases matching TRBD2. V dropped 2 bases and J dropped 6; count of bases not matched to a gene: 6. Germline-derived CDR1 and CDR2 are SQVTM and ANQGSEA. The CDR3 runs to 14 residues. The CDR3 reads CSVERAGGGNEQFF. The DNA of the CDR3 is TGCAGCGTTGAACGGGCGGGAGGAGGCAATGAGCAGTTCTTC.

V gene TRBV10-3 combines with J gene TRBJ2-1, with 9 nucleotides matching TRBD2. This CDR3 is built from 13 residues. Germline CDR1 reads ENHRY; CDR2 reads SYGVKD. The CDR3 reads CAHHSGSGDEQFF. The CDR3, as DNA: TGTGCTCATCATAGCGGGAGCGGTGATGAGCAGTTCTTC.

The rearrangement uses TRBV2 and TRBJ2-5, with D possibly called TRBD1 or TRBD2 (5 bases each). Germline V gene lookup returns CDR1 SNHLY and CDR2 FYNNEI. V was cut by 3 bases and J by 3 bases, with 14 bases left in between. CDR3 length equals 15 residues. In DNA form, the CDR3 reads TGTGCCAGCAGTGATCCTCCCCGAGGGGAAGAGACCCAGTACTTC. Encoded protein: CASSDPPRGEETQYF.

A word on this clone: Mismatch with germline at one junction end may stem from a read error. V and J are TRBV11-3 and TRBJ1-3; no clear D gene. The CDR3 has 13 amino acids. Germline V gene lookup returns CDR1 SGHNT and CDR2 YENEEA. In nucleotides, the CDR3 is TGTGCCAGCAGCTTTCTCTCTGGGAACACCATATATTTT. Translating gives CASSFLSGNTIYF.

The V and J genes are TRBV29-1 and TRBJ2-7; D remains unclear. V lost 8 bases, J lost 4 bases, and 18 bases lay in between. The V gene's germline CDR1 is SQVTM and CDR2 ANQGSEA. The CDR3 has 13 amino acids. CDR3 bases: TGCAGCTTTCGGCGTGGGTCTTCATACGAGCAGTACTTC. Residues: CSFRRGSSYEQYF.

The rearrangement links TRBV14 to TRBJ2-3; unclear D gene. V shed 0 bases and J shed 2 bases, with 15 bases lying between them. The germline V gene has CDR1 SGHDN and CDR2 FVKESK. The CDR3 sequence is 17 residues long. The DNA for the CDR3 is TGTGCCAGCAGCCAAGATAAGGTGACGGTCGCCACAGATACGCAGTATTTT. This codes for CASSQDKVTVATDTQYF.

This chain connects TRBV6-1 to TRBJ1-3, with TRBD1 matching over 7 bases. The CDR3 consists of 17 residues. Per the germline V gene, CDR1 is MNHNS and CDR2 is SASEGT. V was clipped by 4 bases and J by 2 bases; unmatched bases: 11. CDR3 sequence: CASSGLRTTGAGNTIYF. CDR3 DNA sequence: TGTGCCAGCAGTGGATTAAGAACCACAGGGGCTGGAAACACCATATATTTT.

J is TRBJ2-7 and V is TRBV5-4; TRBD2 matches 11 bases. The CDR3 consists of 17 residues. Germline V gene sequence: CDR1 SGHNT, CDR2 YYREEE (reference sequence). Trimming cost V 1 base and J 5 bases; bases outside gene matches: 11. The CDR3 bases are TGTGCCAGCAGCTTGAGGGCCGGGACTAGCGGTAAGAACGAGCAGTACTTC. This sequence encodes CASSLRAGTSGKNEQYF.

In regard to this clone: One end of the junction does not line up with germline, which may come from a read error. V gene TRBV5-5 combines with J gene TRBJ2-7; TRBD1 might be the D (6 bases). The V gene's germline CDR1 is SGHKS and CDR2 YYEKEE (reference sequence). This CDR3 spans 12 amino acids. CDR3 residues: CASSSSWNRDIF. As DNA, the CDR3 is TGTGCCAGCAGCTCCTCCTGGAACAGGGATATCTTC.

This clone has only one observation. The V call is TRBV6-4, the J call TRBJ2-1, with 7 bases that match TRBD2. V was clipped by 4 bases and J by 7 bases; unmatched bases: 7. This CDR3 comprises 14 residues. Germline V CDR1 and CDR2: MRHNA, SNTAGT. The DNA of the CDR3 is TGTGCCAGCAGTGGCGAGGGACTACCTAATGAGCAGTTCTTC. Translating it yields CASSGEGLPNEQFF.